This T cell receptor beta chain was obtained from a study of monozygotic twins with inflammatory bowel disease. The CDR3 loop spans 14 amino acids. Germline CDR1 and CDR2: DFQATT and SNEGSKA (reference sequence). Used for each TCR library was approximately 3,800 ng of total RNA. For each CDR3 protein, TCRdb gives one entry from its re-call of the 5' RACE reads, without DNA. The listing records approximately 160,000 distinct CDR3 sequences. This chain connects TRBV20-1 to TRBJ1-5. Specimen: blood. The receptor was isolated from a human donor with ulcerative colitis or Crohn's disease, or a healthy co-twin of an affected twin (not recorded which). CDR3 protein: CSARVLGDLWPQHF.